This passage covers 5 T cell receptor beta chains from one sample sequenced in a study of blood T cell repertoires in COVID-19. Sequencing used immunoSEQ multiplex PCR; TCRdb keeps in-frame clones, though not all of them. The table has about 250,000 clones, about 90% seen once; the top ten hold over 1.1%. What was sequenced was peripheral blood. Every receptor here comes from a man older than 75 with acute or convalescent COVID-19.

This chain joins TRBV7-8 and TRBJ2-1, with D perhaps matching TRBD1 (5 bases). V was cut by 7 bases and J by 6 bases, with 16 bases left in between. Germline V gene lookup returns CDR1 SGHVS and CDR2 FQNEAQ. This CDR3 has 14 residues. This CDR3 reads CASTFLGESNEQFF. The CDR3 region has the DNA TGTGCCAGCACCTTTCTAGGGGAAAGCAATGAGCAGTTCTTC. The full variable domain, completed using reference TRBV7-8 and TRBJ2-1, is GAGVSQSPRYKVAKRGQDVALRCDPISGHVSLFWYQQALGQGPEFLTYFQNEAQLDKSGLPSDRFFAERPEGSVSTLKIQRTQQEDSAVYLCASTFLGESNEQFFGPGTRLTVL.

In its sample, this clone was seen once. This chain connects TRBV29-1 to TRBJ2-5; 10 nucleotides match TRBD2. There are 13 residues in the CDR3. Germline loops: CDR1 SQVTM, CDR2 ANQGSEA. Unmatched junction bases numbered 0, after V lost 2 bases and J lost 3 bases. CDR3 loop: CSVETSGEETQYF. The CDR3 nucleotides are TGCAGCGTTGAAACTAGCGGGGAAGAGACCCAGTACTTC.

This clone was recorded a few times. CDR3 protein: CASTDRARADYGYTF. CDR3 bases: TGTGCCAGCACGGACAGGGCTAGGGCAGACTATGGCTACACCTTC. The chain joins TRBV6-5 to TRBJ1-2; 8 bases map to TRBD1. The CDR3 contains 15 residues. Germline trimming cut 7 bases from V and 3 bases from J; bases unmatched to any gene: 10. Per germline, CDR1 MNHEY and CDR2 SVGAGI.

The chain links TRBV27 to TRBJ2-7, with D hard to call. Germline V lookup: CDR1 MNHEY, CDR2 SMNVEV (reference sequence). This CDR3 has 14 residues. V was trimmed by 3 bases and J by 1 base, leaving 10 bases between them. CDR3 sequence: CASSFVAGSYEQYF. The CDR3 DNA sequence: TGTGCCAGCAGTTTTGTTGCAGGTTCCTACGAGCAGTACTTC.

This clone was found once. The chain employs TRBV19 and TRBJ1-5; weak D call: TRBD1 (5 bases). Trimming removed 2 bases from V and 6 bases from J, with 11 bases in between. This CDR3 contains 14 residues. Germline loops: CDR1 LNHDA, CDR2 SQIVND (reference sequence). As DNA, the CDR3 is TGTGCCAGTAGTATACAGGGAAGGGGTCAGCCCCAGCATTTT. Translation: CASSIQGRGQPQHF.